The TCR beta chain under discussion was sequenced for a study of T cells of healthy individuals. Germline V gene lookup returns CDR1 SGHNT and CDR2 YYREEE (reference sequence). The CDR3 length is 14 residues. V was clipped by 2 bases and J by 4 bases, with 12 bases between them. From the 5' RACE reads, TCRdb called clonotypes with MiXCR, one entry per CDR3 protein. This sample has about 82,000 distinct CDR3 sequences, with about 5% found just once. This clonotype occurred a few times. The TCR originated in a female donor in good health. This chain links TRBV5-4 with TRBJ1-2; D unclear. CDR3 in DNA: TGTGCCAGCAGCTTAAGAGGTTCCGGCTATGGCTACACCTTC. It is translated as CASSLRGSGYGYTF.